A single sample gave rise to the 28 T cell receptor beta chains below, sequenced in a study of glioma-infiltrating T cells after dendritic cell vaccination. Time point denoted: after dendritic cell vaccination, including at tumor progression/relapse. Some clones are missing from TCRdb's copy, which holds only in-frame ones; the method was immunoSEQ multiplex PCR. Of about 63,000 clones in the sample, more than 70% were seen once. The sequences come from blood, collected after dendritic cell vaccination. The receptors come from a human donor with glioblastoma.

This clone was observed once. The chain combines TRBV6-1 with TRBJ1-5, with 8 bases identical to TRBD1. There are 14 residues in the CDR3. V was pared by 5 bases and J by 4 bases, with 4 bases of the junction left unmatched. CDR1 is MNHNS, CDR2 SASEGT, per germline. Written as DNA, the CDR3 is TGTGCCAGCAGTTTGACAGGGGCGAATCAGCCCCAGCATTTT. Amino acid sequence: CASSLTGANQPQHF.

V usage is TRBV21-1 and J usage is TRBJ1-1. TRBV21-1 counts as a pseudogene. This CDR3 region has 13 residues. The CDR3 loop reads CASIGRGYTEAFF. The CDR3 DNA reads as TGTGCCAGCATCGGACGGGGATACACTGAAGCTTTCTTT.

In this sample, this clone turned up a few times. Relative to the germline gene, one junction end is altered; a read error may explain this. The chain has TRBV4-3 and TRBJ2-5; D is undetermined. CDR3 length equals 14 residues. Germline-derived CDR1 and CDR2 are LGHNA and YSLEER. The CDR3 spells CASSKEGVGETQYF. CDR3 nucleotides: TGCGCCAGCAGCAAAGAAGGAGTAGGTGAGACCCAGTACTTC.

The CDR3, as DNA: TGCAGCGTTGAGGGGGGGCATGGCTACACCTTC. It specifies CSVEGGHGYTF. The chain couples TRBV29-1 to TRBJ1-2, with TRBD1 as a possible D gene (6 bases). V gave up 3 bases and J gave up 6 bases, with 8 bases separating them. CDR3 size: 11 residues. Germline V gene lookup returns CDR1 SQVTM and CDR2 ANQGSEA.

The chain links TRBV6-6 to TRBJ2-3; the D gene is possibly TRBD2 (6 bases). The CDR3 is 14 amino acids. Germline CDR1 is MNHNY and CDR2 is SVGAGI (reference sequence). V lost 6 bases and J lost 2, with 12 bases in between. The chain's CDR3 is CASSPGLSTDTQYF. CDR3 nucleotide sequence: TGTGCCAGCAGCCCGGGACTCTCCACAGATACGCAGTATTTT.

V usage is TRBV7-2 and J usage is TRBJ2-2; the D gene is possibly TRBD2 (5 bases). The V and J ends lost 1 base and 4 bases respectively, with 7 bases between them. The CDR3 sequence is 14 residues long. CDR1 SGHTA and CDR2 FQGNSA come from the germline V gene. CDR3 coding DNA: TGTGCCAGCAGCTTAGTTGGAGGCACCGGGGAGCTGTTTTTT. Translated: CASSLVGGTGELFF.

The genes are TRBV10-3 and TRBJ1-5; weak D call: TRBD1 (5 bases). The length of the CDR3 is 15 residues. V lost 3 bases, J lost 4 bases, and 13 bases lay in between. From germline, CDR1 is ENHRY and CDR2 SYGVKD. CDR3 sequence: CAISEFRGRNQPQHF. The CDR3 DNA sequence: TGTGCCATCAGTGAATTTAGGGGCCGTAATCAGCCCCAGCATTTT.

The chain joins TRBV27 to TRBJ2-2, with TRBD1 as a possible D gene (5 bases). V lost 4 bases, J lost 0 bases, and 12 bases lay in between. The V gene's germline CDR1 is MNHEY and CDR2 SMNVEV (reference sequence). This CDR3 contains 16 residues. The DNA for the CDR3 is TGTGCCAGCAGTTGGACGGACACAGCGAACACCGGGGAGCTGTTTTTT. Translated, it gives CASSWTDTANTGELFF.

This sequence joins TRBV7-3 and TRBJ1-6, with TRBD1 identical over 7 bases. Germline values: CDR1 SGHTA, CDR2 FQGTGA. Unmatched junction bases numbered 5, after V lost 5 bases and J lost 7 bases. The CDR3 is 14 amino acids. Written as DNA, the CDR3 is TGTGCCAGCAGCGCTTCAGGGGGGAATTCACCCCTCCACTTT. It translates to CASSASGGNSPLHF. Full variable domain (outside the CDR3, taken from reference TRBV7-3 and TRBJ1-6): GAGVSQTPSNKVTEKGKYVELRCDPISGHTALYWYRQSLGQGPEFLIYFQGTGAADDSGLPNDRFFAVRPEGSVSTLKIQRTERGDSAVYLCASSASGGNSPLHFGNGTRLTVT.

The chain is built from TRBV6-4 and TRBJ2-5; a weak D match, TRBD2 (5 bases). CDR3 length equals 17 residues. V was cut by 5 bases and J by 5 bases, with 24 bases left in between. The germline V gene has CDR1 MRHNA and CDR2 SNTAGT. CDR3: CASSPDWQGGVGETQYF. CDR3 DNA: TGTGCCAGCAGTCCCGACTGGCAAGGAGGAGTCGGGGAGACCCAGTACTTC.

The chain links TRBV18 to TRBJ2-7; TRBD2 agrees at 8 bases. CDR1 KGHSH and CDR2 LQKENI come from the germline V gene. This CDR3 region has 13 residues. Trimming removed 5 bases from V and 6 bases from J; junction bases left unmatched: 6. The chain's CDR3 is CASSSGLEGEQYF. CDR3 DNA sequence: TGTGCCAGCTCATCGGGACTAGAGGGCGAGCAGTACTTC.

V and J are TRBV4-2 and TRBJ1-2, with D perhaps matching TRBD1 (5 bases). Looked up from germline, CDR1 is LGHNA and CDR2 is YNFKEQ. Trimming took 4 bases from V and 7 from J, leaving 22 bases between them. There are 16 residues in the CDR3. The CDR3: CASSPNIGVEFSGYTF. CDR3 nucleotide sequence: TGTGCCAGCAGCCCCAATATAGGGGTTGAATTCTCTGGCTACACCTTC.

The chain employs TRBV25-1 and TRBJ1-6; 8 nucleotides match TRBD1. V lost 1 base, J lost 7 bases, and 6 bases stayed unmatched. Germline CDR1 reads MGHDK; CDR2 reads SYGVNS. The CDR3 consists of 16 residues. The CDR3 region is CASSEWSRQGNSPLHF. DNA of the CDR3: TGTGCCAGCAGTGAATGGAGCCGACAGGGGAATTCACCCCTCCACTTT.

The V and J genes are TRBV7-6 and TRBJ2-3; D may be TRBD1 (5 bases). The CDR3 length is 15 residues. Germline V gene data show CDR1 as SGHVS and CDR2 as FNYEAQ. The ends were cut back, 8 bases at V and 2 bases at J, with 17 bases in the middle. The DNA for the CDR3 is TGTGCCAGCGCCCAGGGTGCGAGACACACAGATACGCAGTATTTT. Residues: CASAQGARHTDTQYF.

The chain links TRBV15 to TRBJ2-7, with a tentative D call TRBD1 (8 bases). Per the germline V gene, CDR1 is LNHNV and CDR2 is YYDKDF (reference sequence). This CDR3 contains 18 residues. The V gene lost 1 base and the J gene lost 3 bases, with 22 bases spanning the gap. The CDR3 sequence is CATSRGTGGVTVIYEQYF. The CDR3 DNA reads TGTGCCACCAGCAGAGGCACAGGGGGGGTTACCGTAATCTACGAGCAGTACTTC.

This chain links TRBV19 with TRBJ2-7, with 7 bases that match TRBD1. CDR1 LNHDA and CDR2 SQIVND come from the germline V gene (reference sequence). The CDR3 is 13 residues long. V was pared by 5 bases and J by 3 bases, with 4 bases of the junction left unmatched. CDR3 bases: TGTGCCAGTAGTGGGACAGCCGGCTACGAGCAGTACTTC. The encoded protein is CASSGTAGYEQYF.

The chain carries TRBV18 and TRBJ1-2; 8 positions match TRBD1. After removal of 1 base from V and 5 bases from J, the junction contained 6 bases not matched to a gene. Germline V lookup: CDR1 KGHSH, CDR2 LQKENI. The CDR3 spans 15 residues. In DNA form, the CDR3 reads TGTGCCAGCTCACCACGACAGGGGATGGGGTATGGCTACACCTTC. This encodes CASSPRQGMGYGYTF.

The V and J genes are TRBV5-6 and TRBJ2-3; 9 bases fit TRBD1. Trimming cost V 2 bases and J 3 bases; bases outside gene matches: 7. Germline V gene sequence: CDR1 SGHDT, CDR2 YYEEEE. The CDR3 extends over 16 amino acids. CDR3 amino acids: CASSFLRDRDTDTQYF. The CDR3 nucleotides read TGTGCCAGCAGCTTCCTTCGGGACAGGGATACAGATACGCAGTATTTT.

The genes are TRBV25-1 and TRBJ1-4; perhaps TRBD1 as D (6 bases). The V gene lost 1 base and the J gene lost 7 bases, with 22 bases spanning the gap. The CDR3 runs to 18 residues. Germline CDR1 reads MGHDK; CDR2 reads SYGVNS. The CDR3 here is CASSESMGPHQGIEKLFF. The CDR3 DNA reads TGTGCCAGCAGTGAATCAATGGGACCTCACCAGGGGATTGAAAAACTGTTTTTT.

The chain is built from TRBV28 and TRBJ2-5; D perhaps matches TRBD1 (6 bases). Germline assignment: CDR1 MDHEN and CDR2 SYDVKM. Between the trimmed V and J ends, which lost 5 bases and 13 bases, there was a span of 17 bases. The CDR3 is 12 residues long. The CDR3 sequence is CASSQQDRSWYF. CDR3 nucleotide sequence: TGTGCCAGCAGTCAGCAGGACAGAAGCTGGTACTTC.

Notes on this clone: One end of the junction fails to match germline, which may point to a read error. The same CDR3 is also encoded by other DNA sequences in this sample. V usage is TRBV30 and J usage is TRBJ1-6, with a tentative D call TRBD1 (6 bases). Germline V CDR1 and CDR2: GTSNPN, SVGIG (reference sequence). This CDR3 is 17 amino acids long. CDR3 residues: CAWSVRAGVSYNSPLHF. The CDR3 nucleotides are TGTGCCTGGAGTGTACGGGCAGGGGTATCCTATAATTCCCCCCTCCACTTT.

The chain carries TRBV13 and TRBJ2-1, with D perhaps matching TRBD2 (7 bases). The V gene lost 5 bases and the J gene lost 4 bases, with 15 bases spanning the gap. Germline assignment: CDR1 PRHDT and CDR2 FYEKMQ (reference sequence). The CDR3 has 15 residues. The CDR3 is CASSIEGGPYNEQFF. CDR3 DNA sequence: TGTGCCAGCAGCATAGAGGGGGGGCCTTACAATGAGCAGTTCTTC.

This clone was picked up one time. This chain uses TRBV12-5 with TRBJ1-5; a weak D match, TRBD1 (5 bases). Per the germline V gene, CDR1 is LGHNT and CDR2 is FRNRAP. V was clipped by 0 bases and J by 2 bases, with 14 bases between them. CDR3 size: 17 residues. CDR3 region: CASGLVLASGGNQPQHF. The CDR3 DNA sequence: TGTGCTAGTGGTTTGGTACTTGCCTCGGGGGGCAATCAGCCCCAGCATTTT.

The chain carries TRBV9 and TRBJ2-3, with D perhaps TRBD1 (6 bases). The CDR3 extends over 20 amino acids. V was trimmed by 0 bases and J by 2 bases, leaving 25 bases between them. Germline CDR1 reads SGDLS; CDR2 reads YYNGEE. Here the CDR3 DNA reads TGTGCCAGCAGCGTAGTTGGGGGCCCGACTCACTTCTCTGACACAGATACGCAGTATTTT. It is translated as CASSVVGGPTHFSDTDTQYF. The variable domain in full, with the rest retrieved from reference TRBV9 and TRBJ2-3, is DSGVTQTPKHLITATGQRVTLRCSPRSGDLSVYWYQQSLDQGLQFLIQYYNGEERAKGNILERFSAQQFPDLHSELNLSSLELGDSALYFCASSVVGGPTHFSDTDTQYFGPGTRLTVL.

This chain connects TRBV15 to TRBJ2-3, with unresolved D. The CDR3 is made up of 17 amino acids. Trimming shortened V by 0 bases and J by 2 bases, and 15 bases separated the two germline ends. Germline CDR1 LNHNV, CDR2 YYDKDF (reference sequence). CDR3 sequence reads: CATSRDQRYSVTDTQYF. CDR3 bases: TGTGCCACCAGCAGAGATCAACGGTACTCCGTCACAGATACGCAGTATTTT.

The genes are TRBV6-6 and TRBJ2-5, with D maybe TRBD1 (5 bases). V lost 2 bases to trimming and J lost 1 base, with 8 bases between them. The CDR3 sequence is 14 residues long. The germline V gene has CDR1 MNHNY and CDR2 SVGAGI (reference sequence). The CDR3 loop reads CASSYRGIQETQYF. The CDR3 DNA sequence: TGTGCCAGCAGTTACAGGGGAATCCAAGAGACCCAGTACTTC.

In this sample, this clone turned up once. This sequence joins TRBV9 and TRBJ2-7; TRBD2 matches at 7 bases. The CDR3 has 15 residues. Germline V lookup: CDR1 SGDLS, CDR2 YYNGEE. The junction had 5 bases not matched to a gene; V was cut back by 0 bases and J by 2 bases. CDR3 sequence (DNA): TGTGCCAGCAGCGTAGAACCGGGGGGACCCTACGAGCAGTACTTC. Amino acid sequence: CASSVEPGGPYEQYF.

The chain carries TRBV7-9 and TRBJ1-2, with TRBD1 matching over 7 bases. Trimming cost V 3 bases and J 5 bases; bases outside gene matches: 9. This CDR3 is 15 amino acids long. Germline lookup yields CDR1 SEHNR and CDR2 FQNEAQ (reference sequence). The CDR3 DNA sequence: TGTGCCAGCAGCTTCGGACAGGTGGGACTTTATGGCTACACCTTC. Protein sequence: CASSFGQVGLYGYTF. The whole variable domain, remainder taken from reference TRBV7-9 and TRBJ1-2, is DTGVSQNPRHKITKRGQNVTFRCDPISEHNRLYWYRQTLGQGPEFLTYFQNEAQLEKSRLLSDRFSAERPKGSFSTLEIQRTEQGDSAMYLCASSFGQVGLYGYTFGSGTRLTVV.